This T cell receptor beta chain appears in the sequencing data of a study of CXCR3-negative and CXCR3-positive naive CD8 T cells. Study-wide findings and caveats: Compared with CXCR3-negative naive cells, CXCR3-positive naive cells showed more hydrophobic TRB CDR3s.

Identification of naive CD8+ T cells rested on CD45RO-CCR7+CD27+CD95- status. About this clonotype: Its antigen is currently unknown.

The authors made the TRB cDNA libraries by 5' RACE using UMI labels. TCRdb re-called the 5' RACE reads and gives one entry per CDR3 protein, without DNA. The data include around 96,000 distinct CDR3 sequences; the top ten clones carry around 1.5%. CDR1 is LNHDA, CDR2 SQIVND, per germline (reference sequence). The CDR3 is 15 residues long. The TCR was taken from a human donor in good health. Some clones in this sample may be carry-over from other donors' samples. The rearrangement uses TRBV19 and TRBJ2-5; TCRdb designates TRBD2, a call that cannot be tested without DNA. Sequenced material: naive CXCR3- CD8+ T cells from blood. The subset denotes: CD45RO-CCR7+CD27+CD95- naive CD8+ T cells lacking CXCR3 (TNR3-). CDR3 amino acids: CASSPGGTSGETQYF.